The clone carrying this TCR beta chain was counted between two and nine times. Its antigen is undetermined. This specimen comes from a study of identical twins. TCRdb called the 5' RACE reads again in MiXCR, with one record for every CDR3 protein. The data hold around 680,000 distinct CDR3 sequences, with about 9.4% observed a single time. Broader study findings: Alpha sequences out of frame and shared by twins had excess low generation probability.

CDR1 and CDR2 (germline): MNHNS, SASEGT. V shed 5 bases and J 3 bases; nucleotides not matched to a gene: 15. This CDR3 contains 17 residues. Everyone who gave samples was a healthy Caucasian. These same records also appear under a second study, on yellow fever vaccine responses in identical twins.

This clonotype originated in a woman in her late teens or twenties in good health. The rearrangement uses TRBV6-1 and TRBJ1-1; 7 bases align to TRBD1. Sequencing was performed on PBMCs. The CDR3 coding sequence is TGTGCCAGCAGTAATAGACAGGGATCGGTTGGCGACACTGAAGCTTTCTTT. Encoded protein: CASSNRQGSVGDTEAFF.